The rows below give T cell receptor beta chains drawn from one sample of a study of patients and donors after allogeneic stem cell transplantation. TCRdb called the RT-PCR reads again in MiXCR, with one record for every CDR3 protein. In the table there are 920,000 or so distinct CDR3 sequences, roughly 18% of which are singletons. The sample comprised blood, either unsorted or a sorted T cell fraction (not recorded which). Source of these receptors: a human donor who was either an allogeneic HSCT recipient or a stem cell or donor lymphocyte infusion donor (not recorded which). It is not recorded whose cells these are; they may come from a transplant donor. Each CDR3 is given with its conserved first and last residue. The order of the fields is clone size, V gene, J gene, D gene, CDR3 length, CDR3 protein, CDR3 DNA. A D gene is named only where the DNA matches it firmly. Clone size is given for some rows only: seen once, a few or many times, or a class if the clone is expanded.

>few|TRBV6-2/TRBV6-3|TRBJ2-7|.|17
CASSYAIGRGLSYEQYF
TGTGCCAGCAGTTATGCCATCGGACGGGGCCTCTCCTACGAGCAGTACTTC
>few|TRBV9|TRBJ2-7|TRBD2|15
CASSVGLAVTYEQYF
TGTGCCAGCAGCGTAGGCCTAGCGGTCACCTACGAGCAGTACTTC
>few|TRBV19|TRBJ2-1|TRBD1|15
CASSTVDRGYNEQFF
TGTGCCAGTAGTACGGTGGACAGGGGTTACAATGAGCAGTTCTTC
>many|TRBV5-1|TRBJ2-3|TRBD2|17
CASSSGLAGGPTDTQYF
TGCGCCAGCAGCTCCGGACTAGCGGGGGGCCCAACAGATACGCAGTATTTT
>.|TRBV12-3/TRBV12-4|TRBJ1-1|TRBD1|16
CASSLIGQGARTEAFF
TGTGCCAGCAGTTTAATAGGACAGGGGGCGCGGACTGAAGCTTTCTTT
>many|TRBV12-3/TRBV12-4|TRBJ2-3|.|15
CASRPGQTSTDTQYF
TGTGCCAGCAGGCCGGGCCAAACTAGCACAGATACGCAGTATTTT
>once|TRBV20-1|TRBJ2-1|.|12
CSAAGLDNEQFF
TGCAGTGCTGCAGGGCTCGACAATGAGCAGTTCTTC
>many|TRBV29-1|TRBJ2-1|.|15
CSVAIRVGPAGEQFF
TGCAGCGTAGCAATCCGGGTGGGTCCGGCGGGGGAGCAGTTCTTC
>few|TRBV28|TRBJ2-5|TRBD2|17
CASSLGSSGVFQETQYF
TGTGCCAGCAGTTTGGGGTCTAGCGGGGTCTTTCAAGAGACCCAGTACTTC
>.|TRBV14|TRBJ2-1|TRBD1|15
CASSQRQGPYNEQFF
TGTGCCAGCAGCCAGCGACAGGGCCCTTACAATGAGCAGTTCTTC
>.|TRBV2|TRBJ2-2|.|14
CASIGQTNTGELFF
TGTGCCAGCATTGGACAAACGAACACCGGGGAGCTGTTTTTT
>many|TRBV12-3/TRBV12-4|TRBJ2-5|.|15
CASSPRRVPGETQYF
TGTGCCAGCAGTCCCCGGAGGGTACCGGGAGAGACCCAGTACTTC
>.|TRBV12-3/TRBV12-4|TRBJ1-5|.|15
CASSFYRGGDQPQHF
TGTGCCAGCAGTTTCTACCGGGGAGGAGATCAGCCCCAGCATTTT
>.|TRBV10-2|TRBJ2-1|TRBD1|14
CASSATGVYNEQFF
TGCGCCAGCAGCGCGACAGGGGTATACAATGAGCAGTTCTTC
>few|TRBV3-1|TRBJ2-5|.|13
CASSHTGRVTQYF
TGTGCCAGCAGCCACACGGGGCGGGTTACCCAGTACTTC
>.|TRBV7-9|TRBJ1-1|TRBD1|14
CASSPRTGGSEAFF
TGTGCCAGCAGTCCTAGGACAGGTGGTTCTGAAGCTTTCTTT
>.|TRBV30|TRBJ2-7|.|12
CAWSLTEGGQYF
TGTGCCTGGAGCTTGACAGAAGGAGGGCAGTACTTC
>many|TRBV5-1|TRBJ1-2|TRBD1|13
CASSGDRAGGYTF
TGCGCCAGCAGCGGGGACAGGGCAGGCGGCTACACCTTC
>few|TRBV2|TRBJ2-1|TRBD2|16
CASSDPREGQINEQFF
TGTGCCAGCAGTGATCCGCGGGAGGGCCAAATCAATGAGCAGTTCTTC
>.|TRBV2|TRBJ2-3|TRBD1|13
CASSSEQGGTQYF
TGTGCCAGCAGCTCCGAACAGGGGGGCACGCAGTATTTT
>few|TRBV10-3|TRBJ1-6|.|12
CAISEYRAPLHF
TGTGCCATCAGTGAATACAGGGCTCCCCTCCACTTT
>.|TRBV7-9|TRBJ2-1|.|14
CASSYKDRYNEQFF
TGTGCCAGCAGCTACAAGGACAGATACAATGAGCAGTTCTTC
>.|TRBV11-1|TRBJ2-2|.|20
CASSLEITSTGRLYTGELFF
TGTGCCAGCAGCTTAGAGATTACTTCGACGGGACGCCTTTACACCGGGGAGCTGTTTTTT
>few|TRBV9|TRBJ1-2|.|14
CASSVDPGADGYTF
TGTGCCAGCAGCGTAGACCCGGGGGCTGATGGCTACACCTTC
>few|TRBV5-6|TRBJ2-3|TRBD2|15
CASSFGVAGDDTQYF
TGTGCCAGCAGCTTTGGGGTCGCGGGGGATGATACGCAGTATTTT
>.|TRBV3-1|TRBJ1-2|.|16
CASSYSGRGINYGYTF
TGTGCCAGCAGCTACTCCGGACGAGGAATTAACTATGGCTACACCTTC
>few|TRBV20-1|TRBJ1-3|TRBD1|16
CSARSKGQGGGNTIYF
TGCAGTGCTAGAAGTAAAGGACAGGGTGGAGGAAACACCATATATTTT
>few|TRBV20-1|TRBJ2-1|.|15
CSARPNWGGPNEQFF
TGCAGTGCTAGACCAAATTGGGGGGGGCCCAATGAGCAGTTCTTC
>few|TRBV13|TRBJ1-1|.|15
CASSLGLSMNTEAFF
TGTGCCAGCAGCTTAGGGCTGAGTATGAACACTGAAGCTTTCTTT
>few|TRBV9|TRBJ2-3|.|19
CASSTRPGQPSPSTDTQYF
TGTGCCAGCAGCACCCGTCCGGGACAACCGTCACCCAGCACAGATACGCAGTATTTT
>few|TRBV2|TRBJ1-1|TRBD1|16
CASSEAQGGLGTEAFF
TGTGCCAGCAGTGAAGCGCAGGGGGGCCTGGGCACTGAAGCTTTCTTT
>few|TRBV29-1|TRBJ1-1|.|14
CSVELRSLNTEAFF
TGCAGCGTTGAATTACGGAGCCTGAACACTGAAGCTTTCTTT
>many|TRBV10-3|TRBJ2-1|.|11
CAISVEGAPFF
TGTGCCATCAGTGTTGAGGGAGCTCCGTTCTTC
>few|TRBV12-3/TRBV12-4|TRBJ1-1|.|14
CASSWDSRHTEAFF
TGTGCCAGCAGTTGGGACTCCCGGCACACTGAAGCTTTCTTT
>few|TRBV7-6|TRBJ1-5|TRBD1|18
CASSSRTGGLNSNQPQHF
TGTGCCAGCAGCTCGAGGACAGGGGGCCTGAATAGCAATCAGCCCCAGCATTTT
>.|TRBV6-5|TRBJ2-7|.|12
CATRQAAYEQYF
TGTGCCACGAGACAGGCAGCCTACGAGCAGTACTTC
>few|TRBV24-1|TRBJ1-5|.|15
CATSEAGTSDQPQHF
TGTGCCACCAGTGAAGCCGGGACATCGGATCAGCCCCAGCATTTT
>.|TRBV7-9|TRBJ2-2|TRBD1|15
CASSPTGGITGELFF
TGTGCCAGCAGCCCTACAGGGGGGATCACCGGGGAGCTGTTTTTT
>few|TRBV15|TRBJ2-3|.|14
CATSRQGGTDTQYF
TGTGCCACCAGCAGACAGGGTGGCACAGATACGCAGTATTTT
>few|TRBV7-9|TRBJ2-7|TRBD1|15
CASSSGQGTYYEQYF
TGTGCCAGCAGCTCCGGACAGGGGACTTACTACGAGCAGTACTTC
>.|TRBV3-1|TRBJ2-1|.|15
CASSQDSSGNREQFF
TGTGCCAGCAGCCAAGATTCGTCCGGGAATCGCGAGCAGTTCTTC
>few|TRBV27|TRBJ2-5|.|13
CASSLSVVETQYF
TGTGCCAGCAGTTTATCTGTCGTGGAGACCCAGTACTTC
>few|TRBV4-2|TRBJ1-5|.|14
CASSPRDGDQPQHF
TGTGCCAGCAGCCCCAGGGACGGAGATCAGCCCCAGCATTTT
>many|TRBV7-3|TRBJ2-1|TRBD2|14
CASSLAGGPNEQFF
TGCGCCAGCAGCTTAGCGGGAGGTCCCAATGAGCAGTTCTTC
>few|TRBV7-3|TRBJ2-2|TRBD2|15
CASSLAAGGAGELFF
TGTGCCAGCAGCTTAGCCGCGGGAGGTGCCGGGGAGCTGTTTTTT
>.|TRBV14|TRBJ2-1|.|17
CASSQEGLKRLYNEQFF
TGTGCCAGCAGCCAAGAAGGGTTGAAGCGGCTCTACAATGAGCAGTTCTTC
>few|TRBV5-1|TRBJ2-1|TRBD2|14
CASSFTSGSNEQFF
TGCGCCAGCAGCTTTACTAGCGGGAGCAATGAGCAGTTCTTC
>few|TRBV4-3|TRBJ1-5|.|13
CASSQDFNQPQHF
TGCGCCAGCAGCCAAGATTTCAATCAGCCCCAGCATTTT
>.|TRBV6-5|TRBJ2-7|TRBD1|14
CASSFSDRSYEQYF
TGTGCCAGCAGTTTTTCGGACAGGTCCTACGAGCAGTACTTC
>many|TRBV24-1|TRBJ1-2|.|15
CATSGRDIRADGYTF
TGTGCCACCAGTGGGCGGGACATCCGGGCCGATGGCTACACCTTC
>.|TRBV20-1|TRBJ1-1|.|13
CSARSPTNTEAFF
TGCAGTGCTAGAAGTCCAACGAACACTGAAGCTTTCTTT
>.|TRBV3-1|TRBJ2-3|.|13
CASSQGAPNTQYF
TGTGCCAGCAGCCAAGGGGCCCCAAATACGCAGTATTTT
>.|TRBV20-1|TRBJ1-1|.|15
CSASMSLKVNTEAFF
TGCAGTGCTAGTATGTCCCTTAAGGTGAACACTGAAGCTTTCTTT
>.|TRBV20-1|TRBJ2-1|TRBD2|17
CSARDQPAGVFYNEQFF
TGCAGTGCTAGAGATCAGCCAGCGGGGGTTTTCTACAATGAGCAGTTCTTC
>few|TRBV7-8|TRBJ2-4|TRBD1|16
CASSLTGEWLWNIQYF
TGTGCCAGCAGCTTGACAGGGGAATGGTTATGGAACATTCAGTACTTC
>few|TRBV27|TRBJ1-1|.|13
CASSPLVRTEAFF
TGTGCCAGCAGTCCCCTTGTACGGACTGAAGCTTTCTTT
>.|TRBV7-6|TRBJ2-2|.|14
CASSLGGYAGELFF
TGTGCCAGCAGCTTAGGAGGCTACGCCGGGGAGCTGTTTTTT
>few|TRBV6-2/TRBV6-3|TRBJ2-7|.|14
CASSYGQYFYEQYF
TGTGCCAGCAGTTACGGGCAGTACTTCTACGAGCAGTACTTC